The rows below give T cell receptor beta chains drawn from one sample of a study of vaccination effects on CD4 cells after COVID-19. The method was immunoSEQ multiplex PCR; TCRdb's version includes in-frame clones alone and lacks a portion of them. The repertoire holds around 30,000 clones, 80% seen once, with 5.8% in the top ten. These receptors have no known antigen. Sequenced here: CD4+ T cells from PBMCs cultured with SARS-CoV-2 spike peptides, sampled after COVID-19 vaccination. The receptors were sampled from a human donor who received a COVID-19 vaccine. Some clones in this sample may be carry-over from other donors' samples. Both conserved end residues are part of each CDR3. D genes are given only for firm matches. Only some rows state a clone size, as once, few, many or a class for expanded clones.

j_call d_call v_call clone_size cdr3_nt cdr3_aa
TRBJ1-2 NA TRBV2 NA TGTGCCAGCGTCGCTGGCGGCTATGGCTACACCTTC CASVAGGYGYTF
TRBJ2-1 TRBD2 TRBV19 NA TGTGCCAGTAGTATTGGACTAGCGGGGGTCCTAAATGAGCAGTTCTTC CASSIGLAGVLNEQFF
TRBJ1-1 NA TRBV12-1 NA TGTGCCAGCAGCTTTAAGGCAGGATCGGGTGAAGCTTTCTTT CASSFKAGSGEAFF
TRBJ2-5 TRBD2 TRBV29-1 NA TGCAGCGTTGAAGTCCGGGGGGGGGAGGAGACCCAGTACTTC CSVEVRGGEETQYF
TRBJ1-4 TRBD1 TRBV4-1 NA TGCGCCAGCAGCCAAAGGGGGCCGGGGTTCAGGGGATGGACAGTCACTAATGAAAAACTGTTTTTT CASSQRGPGFRGWTVTNEKLFF
TRBJ1-5 NA TRBV6-5 NA TGTGCCAGCACCCGGGAGGGACATCAGCCCCAGCATTTT CASTREGHQPQHF
TRBJ2-2 TRBD1 TRBV4-1 NA TGCGCCAGCAGCCAAGCTTCCGTCGGGACAGTGACTAAGGACACCGGGGAGCTGTTTTTT CASSQASVGTVTKDTGELFF
TRBJ2-5 NA TRBV7-9 NA TGTGCCAGCACCCCCGGGGGGCTGGAGACCCAGTACTTC CASTPGGLETQYF
TRBJ1-1 TRBD1 TRBV28 NA TGTGCCAGCAGTCCAGGCTTTTCGGACAGGGCCTATTTTTTGAACACTGAAGCTTTCTTT CASSPGFSDRAYFLNTEAFF
TRBJ1-2 TRBD1 TRBV4-1 few TGCGCCAGCAGCCAAGACGGGACAGGGAGCCGCGGCTACACCTTC CASSQDGTGSRGYTF
TRBJ2-3 NA TRBV11-3 NA TGTGCCAGCAGCCAAGGGGGGGGCCCGGGTACGCAGTATTTT CASSQGGGPGTQYF
TRBJ1-2 NA TRBV4-2 NA TGTGCCAGCAGCCAACTCGACGGAACCTATGGCTACACCTTC CASSQLDGTYGYTF
TRBJ2-2 TRBD1 TRBV13 NA TGTGCCAGCAACAGGGGGACCACCGGGGAGCTGTTTTTT CASNRGTTGELFF
TRBJ1-4 NA TRBV30 NA TGTGCCTGGAGTCTTAGGACTGATGAAAAACTGTTTTTT CAWSLRTDEKLFF
TRBJ1-2 TRBD1 TRBV9 NA TGTGCCAGCAGCGGACAGGGGGAGAGTTATGGCTACACCTTC CASSGQGESYGYTF
TRBJ2-3 NA TRBV18 NA TGTGCCAGCTCACTACGTGGGACTCCTCCAGATACGCAGTATTTT CASSLRGTPPDTQYF
TRBJ2-1 NA TRBV18 NA TGTGCCAGCTCGGCGGGATCCTACAATGAGCAGTTCTTC CASSAGSYNEQFF
TRBJ1-6 TRBD1 TRBV2 NA TGTGCCAGCAAGGGACAGGGAGGGTCAAATTCACCCCTCCACTTT CASKGQGGSNSPLHF
TRBJ1-1 NA TRBV18 NA TGTGCCAGCTCACCTTCCACAGAGAAAGCTTTCTTT CASSPSTEKAFF